This T cell receptor beta chain emerged from a study of Ad26.COV2.S vaccination and SARS-CoV-2 variants. The V gene's germline CDR1 is SGHRS and CDR2 YFSETQ. This CDR3 comprises 15 residues. Trimming shortened V by 2 bases and J by 3 bases, and 14 bases separated the two germline ends. The data were produced by immunoSEQ multiplex PCR, yet TCRdb's version contains in-frame clones alone and is incomplete. Among about 410,000 clones, roughly nine tenths were seen once, and the ten largest hold around 3.4%. The sample's treatment: 15 to 20 received Ad26.COV2.S at low or high dose, single or two shots; about five received placebo; per-sample allocation not given. After the first vaccine or placebo injection, samples were drawn on day 63.

The chain has TRBV5-1 and TRBJ1-1; possibly TRBD1 for D (5 bases). The starting material was peripheral blood, obtained in a trial of Ad26.COV2.S vaccine versus placebo. The sequence was collected from a person between 18 and 60 years old who received the Ad26.COV2.S COVID-19 vaccine or a placebo. The CDR3 loop is CASSFGAGGDTEAFF. CDR3 coding DNA: TGCGCCAGCAGCTTTGGGGCGGGAGGGGACACTGAAGCTTTCTTT. Looking up the rest from reference TRBV5-1 and TRBJ1-1 gives the full variable domain: KAGVTQTPRYLIKTRGQQVTLSCSPISGHRSVSWYQQTPGQGLQFLFEYFSETQRNKGNFPGRFSGRQFSNSRSEMNVSTLELGDSALYLCASSFGAGGDTEAFFGQGTRLTVV.